The TCR beta chain under discussion was sequenced for a study of ipilimumab plus nivolumab after autologous stem cell transplantation. Study context: The DLBCL group included primary refractory and relapsed cases. Study-wide results and limits: The authors say TCR, Treg and microbiome findings warrant further study.

Only in-frame clones appear in the TCRdb table, and some are missing; sequencing was by immunoSEQ multiplex PCR. The sample shows approximately 17,000 clones, approximately 71% of them seen only once. As for this clone: Its specificity is unknown.

Starting 14 to 28 days after autologous transplant, ipilimumab 1 mg/kg was given. Dosing: nivolumab 3 mg/kg IV, weeks 1, 4, 7, 10, then every two weeks to week 26. Germline CDR1 ENHRY, CDR2 SYGVKD. V was clipped by 7 bases and J by 7 bases, with 20 bases between them. The CDR3 sequence is 15 residues long. The sequence derives from a male donor with diffuse large B-cell lymphoma. The rearrangement uses TRBV10-3 and TRBJ2-1; D call uncertain. The material sequenced was PBMCs, taken in a trial of ipilimumab plus nivolumab as post-transplant consolidation. This CDR3 reads CAIKIRTDVGNEQFF. CDR3 nucleotide sequence: TGTGCCATCAAGATCAGGACGGATGTAGGAAATGAGCAGTTCTTC.